A selection of T cell receptor beta chains follows, all from one sample in a study of T-cell reconstitution after alpha-beta-depleted transplantation in children. TCRdb analysed the PCR reads with MiXCR anew, one entry per CDR3 protein. The sample contains about 900,000 distinct CDR3 sequences, about 31% of which appear only once. The sequencing used PBMCs, mostly from graft donor cells, collected 360 days after TCRalphabeta/CD19-depleted stem cell transplant. Every receptor here comes from a boy under two years old who had a stem cell transplant for SCID, so the T cells may come from the graft donor. CDR3s include the opening cysteine and the closing phenylalanine or tryptophan. The D gene is left open where the match is weak. Expanded clones are given a class, and other clones once, few, many or no size at all.

size	V	D	J	CDR3	DNA
few	TRBV7-9	NA	TRBJ2-1	CASSPGAHNEQFF	TGTGCCAGCAGCCCCGGGGCCCACAATGAGCAGTTCTTC
few	TRBV10-3	TRBD1	TRBJ2-7	CAIRSDRGSYEQYF	TGTGCCATCAGATCCGACAGGGGGAGTTACGAGCAGTACTTC
NA	TRBV25-1	NA	TRBJ1-1	CASSGTQWGRGTEAFF	TGTGCCAGCAGTGGGACACAATGGGGCAGGGGCACTGAAGCTTTCTTT
few	TRBV12-3/TRBV12-4	NA	TRBJ2-5	CASSPPGRKETQYF	TGTGCCAGCAGCCCGCCGGGAAGGAAAGAGACCCAGTACTTC
NA	TRBV12-3/TRBV12-4	NA	TRBJ1-5	CASSFGVGNQPQHF	TGTGCCAGCAGTTTCGGGGTGGGAAATCAGCCCCAGCATTTT
NA	TRBV12-3/TRBV12-4	NA	TRBJ2-1	CASRIQGQAYNEQFF	TGTGCCAGTCGAATACAGGGACAAGCCTACAATGAGCAGTTCTTC
NA	TRBV2	TRBD1	TRBJ2-1	CASRPGQVLYNEQFF	TGTGCCAGCAGGCCGGGACAGGTACTTTACAATGAGCAGTTCTTC
few	TRBV4-1	NA	TRBJ1-2	CASSQEWAAVDGYTF	TGCGCCAGCAGCCAAGAATGGGCCGCAGTAGATGGCTACACCTTC
few	TRBV5-1	TRBD2	TRBJ2-5	CASSFGLEGETQYF	TGCGCCAGCAGCTTTGGACTAGAGGGAGAGACCCAGTACTTC
few	TRBV10-3	TRBD1	TRBJ2-7	CAISEPGTGSSYEQYF	TGTGCCATCAGTGAGCCCGGGACAGGGTCTTCCTACGAGCAGTACTTC
few	TRBV20-1	NA	TRBJ1-1	CSASGAAGATEAFF	TGCAGTGCTAGTGGGGCGGCAGGGGCCACTGAAGCTTTCTTT
NA	TRBV7-2	TRBD2	TRBJ2-3	CASSLSIAGGFTDTQYF	TGTGCCAGCAGCTTATCCATAGCGGGGGGTTTCACAGATACGCAGTATTTT
NA	TRBV7-8	NA	TRBJ1-1	CASSSLRGTEAFF	TGTGCCAGCAGCTCCCTGAGGGGCACTGAAGCTTTCTTT
few	TRBV5-1	NA	TRBJ2-2	CASSDGRGTGELFF	TGCGCCAGCAGCGACGGACGAGGCACCGGGGAGCTGTTTTTT
NA	TRBV2	NA	TRBJ2-1	CASSEAGVDEQFF	TGTGCCAGCAGTGAAGCGGGGGTGGATGAGCAGTTCTTC
NA	TRBV5-5	TRBD1	TRBJ2-6	CASSLAGTASGANVLTF	TGTGCCAGCAGCTTGGCCGGGACAGCATCTGGGGCCAACGTCCTGACTTTC
few	TRBV20-1	NA	TRBJ1-1	CSAFAFGARDTEAFF	TGCAGTGCGTTTGCCTTCGGAGCGAGGGACACTGAAGCTTTCTTT
few	TRBV10-3	NA	TRBJ2-7	CAIKGGASGSYEQYF	TGTGCCATCAAGGGGGGGGCTAGCGGCTCCTACGAGCAGTACTTC
NA	TRBV12-3/TRBV12-4	TRBD1	TRBJ1-2	CASTVTRQGRDYGYTF	TGTGCCAGCACCGTAACCAGACAGGGTCGGGACTATGGCTACACCTTC
NA	TRBV4-1	NA	TRBJ2-7	CARAAQSYEQYF	TGCGCCAGGGCGGCTCAGTCCTACGAGCAGTACTTC
few	TRBV5-1	NA	TRBJ1-1	CASSLSTASNTEAFF	TGCGCCAGCAGCTTGTCGACTGCTTCGAACACTGAAGCTTTCTTT
many	TRBV3-1	NA	TRBJ2-5	CASSQELEETQYF	TGTGCCAGCAGCCAAGAACTGGAAGAGACCCAGTACTTC